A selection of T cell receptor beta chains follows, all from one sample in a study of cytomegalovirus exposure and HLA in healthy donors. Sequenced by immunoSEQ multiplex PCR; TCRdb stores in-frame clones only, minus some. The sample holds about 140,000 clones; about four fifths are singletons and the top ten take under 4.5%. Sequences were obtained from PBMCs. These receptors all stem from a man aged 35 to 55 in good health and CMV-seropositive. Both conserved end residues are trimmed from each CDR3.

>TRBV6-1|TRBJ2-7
ASSEGASASSYEQY
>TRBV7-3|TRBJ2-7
ASSSHGGPDEQY
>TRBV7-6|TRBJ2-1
ASSFPRKTGGGDEQF
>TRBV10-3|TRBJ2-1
AISAGGFGEQF
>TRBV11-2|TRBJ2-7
ASSVPSDRGLLGGYEQY
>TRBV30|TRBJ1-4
AWSVQINEKLF
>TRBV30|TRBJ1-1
AWSVGLGTEAF
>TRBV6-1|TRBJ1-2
ASSEGWAPGDYGYT
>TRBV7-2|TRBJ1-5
ASRLGRGNQPQH
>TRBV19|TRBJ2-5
ASSLSGVRETQY
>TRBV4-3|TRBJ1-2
ASSQGGQGVRGHT
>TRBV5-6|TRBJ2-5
ASSLTGQGVRGETQY